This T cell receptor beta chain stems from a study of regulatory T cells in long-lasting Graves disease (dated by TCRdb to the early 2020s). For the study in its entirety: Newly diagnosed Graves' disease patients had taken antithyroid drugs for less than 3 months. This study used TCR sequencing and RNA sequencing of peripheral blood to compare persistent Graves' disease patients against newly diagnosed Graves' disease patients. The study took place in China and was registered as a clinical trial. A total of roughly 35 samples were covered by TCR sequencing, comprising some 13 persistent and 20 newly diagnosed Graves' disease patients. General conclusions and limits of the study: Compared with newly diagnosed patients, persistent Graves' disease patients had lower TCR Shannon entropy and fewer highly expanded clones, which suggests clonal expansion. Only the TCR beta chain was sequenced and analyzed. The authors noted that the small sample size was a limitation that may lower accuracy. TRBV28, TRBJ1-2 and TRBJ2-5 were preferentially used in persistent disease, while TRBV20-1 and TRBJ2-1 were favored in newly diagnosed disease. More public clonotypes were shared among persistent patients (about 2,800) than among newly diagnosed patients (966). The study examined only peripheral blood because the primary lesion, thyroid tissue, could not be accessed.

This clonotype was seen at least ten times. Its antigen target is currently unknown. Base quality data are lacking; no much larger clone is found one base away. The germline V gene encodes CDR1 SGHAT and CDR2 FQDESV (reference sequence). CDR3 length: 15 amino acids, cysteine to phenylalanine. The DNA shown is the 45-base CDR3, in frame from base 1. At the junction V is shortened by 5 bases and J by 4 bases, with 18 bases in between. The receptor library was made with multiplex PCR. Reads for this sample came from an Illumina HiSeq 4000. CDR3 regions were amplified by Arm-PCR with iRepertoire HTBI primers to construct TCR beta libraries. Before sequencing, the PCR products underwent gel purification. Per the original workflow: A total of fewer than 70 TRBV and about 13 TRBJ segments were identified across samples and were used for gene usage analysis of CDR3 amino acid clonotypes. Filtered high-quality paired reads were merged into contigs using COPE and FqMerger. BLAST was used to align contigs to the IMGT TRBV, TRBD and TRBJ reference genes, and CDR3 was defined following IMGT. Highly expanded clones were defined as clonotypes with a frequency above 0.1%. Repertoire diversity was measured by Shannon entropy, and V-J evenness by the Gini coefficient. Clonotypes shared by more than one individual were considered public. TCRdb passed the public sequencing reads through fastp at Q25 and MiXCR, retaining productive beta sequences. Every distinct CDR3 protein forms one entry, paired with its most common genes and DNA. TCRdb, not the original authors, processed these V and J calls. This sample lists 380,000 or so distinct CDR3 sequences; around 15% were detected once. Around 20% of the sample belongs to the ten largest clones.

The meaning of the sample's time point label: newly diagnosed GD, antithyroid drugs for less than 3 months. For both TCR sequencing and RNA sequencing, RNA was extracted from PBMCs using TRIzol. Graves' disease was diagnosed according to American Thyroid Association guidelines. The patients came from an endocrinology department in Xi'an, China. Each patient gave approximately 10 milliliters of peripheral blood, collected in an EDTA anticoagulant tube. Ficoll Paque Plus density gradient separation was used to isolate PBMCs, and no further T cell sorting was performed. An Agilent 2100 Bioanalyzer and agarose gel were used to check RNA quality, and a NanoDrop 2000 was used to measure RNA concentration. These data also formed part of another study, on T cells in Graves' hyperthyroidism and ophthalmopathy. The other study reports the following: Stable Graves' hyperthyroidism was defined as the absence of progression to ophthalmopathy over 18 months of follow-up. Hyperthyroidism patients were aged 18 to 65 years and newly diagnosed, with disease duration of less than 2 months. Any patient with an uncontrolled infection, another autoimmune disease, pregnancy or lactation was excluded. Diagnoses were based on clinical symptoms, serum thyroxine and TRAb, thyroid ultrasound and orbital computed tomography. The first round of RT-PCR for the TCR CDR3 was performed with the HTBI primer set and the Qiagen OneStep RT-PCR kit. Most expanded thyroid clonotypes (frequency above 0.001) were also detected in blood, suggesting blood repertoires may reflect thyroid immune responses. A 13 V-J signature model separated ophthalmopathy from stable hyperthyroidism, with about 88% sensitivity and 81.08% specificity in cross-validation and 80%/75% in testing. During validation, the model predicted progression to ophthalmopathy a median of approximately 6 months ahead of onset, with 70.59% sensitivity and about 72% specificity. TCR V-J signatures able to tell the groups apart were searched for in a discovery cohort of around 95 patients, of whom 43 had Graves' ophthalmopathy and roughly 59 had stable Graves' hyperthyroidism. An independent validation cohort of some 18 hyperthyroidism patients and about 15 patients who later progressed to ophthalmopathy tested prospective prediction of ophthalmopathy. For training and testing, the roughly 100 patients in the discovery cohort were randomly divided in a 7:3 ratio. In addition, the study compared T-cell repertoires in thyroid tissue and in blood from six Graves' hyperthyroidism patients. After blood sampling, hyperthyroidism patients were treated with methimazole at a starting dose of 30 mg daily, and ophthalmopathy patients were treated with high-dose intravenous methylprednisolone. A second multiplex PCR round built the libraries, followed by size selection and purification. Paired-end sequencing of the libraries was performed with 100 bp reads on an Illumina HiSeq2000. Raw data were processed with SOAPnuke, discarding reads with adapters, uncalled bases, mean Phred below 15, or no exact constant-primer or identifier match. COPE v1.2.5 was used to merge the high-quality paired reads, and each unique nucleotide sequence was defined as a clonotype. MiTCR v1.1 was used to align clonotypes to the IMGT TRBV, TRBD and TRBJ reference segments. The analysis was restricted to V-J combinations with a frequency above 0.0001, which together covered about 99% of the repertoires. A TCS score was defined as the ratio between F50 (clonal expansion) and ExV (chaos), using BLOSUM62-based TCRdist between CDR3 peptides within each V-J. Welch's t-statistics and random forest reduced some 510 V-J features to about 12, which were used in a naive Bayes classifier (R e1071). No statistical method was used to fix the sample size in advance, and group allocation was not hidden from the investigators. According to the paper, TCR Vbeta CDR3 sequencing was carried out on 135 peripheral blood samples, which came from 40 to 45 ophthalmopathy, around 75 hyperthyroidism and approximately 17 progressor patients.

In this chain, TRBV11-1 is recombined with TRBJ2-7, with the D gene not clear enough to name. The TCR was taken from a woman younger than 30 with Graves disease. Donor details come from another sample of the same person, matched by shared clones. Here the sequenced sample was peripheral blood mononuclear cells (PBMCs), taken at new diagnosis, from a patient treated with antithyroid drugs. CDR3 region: CASSAQTWARYEQYF. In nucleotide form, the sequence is TGTGCCAGCAGCGCCCAGACATGGGCTAGGTACGAGCAGTACTTC.